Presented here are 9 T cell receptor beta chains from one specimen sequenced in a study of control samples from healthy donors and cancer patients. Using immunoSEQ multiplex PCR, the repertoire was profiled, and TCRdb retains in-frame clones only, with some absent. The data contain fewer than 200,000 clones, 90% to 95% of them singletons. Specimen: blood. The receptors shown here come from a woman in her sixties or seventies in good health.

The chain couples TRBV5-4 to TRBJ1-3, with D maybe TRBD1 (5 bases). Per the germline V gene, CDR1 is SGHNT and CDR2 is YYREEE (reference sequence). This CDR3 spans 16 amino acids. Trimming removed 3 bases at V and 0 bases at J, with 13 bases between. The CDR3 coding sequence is TGTGCCAGCAGCTCCACCCTGACAGTCTCTGGAAACACCATATATTTT. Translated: CASSSTLTVSGNTIYF.

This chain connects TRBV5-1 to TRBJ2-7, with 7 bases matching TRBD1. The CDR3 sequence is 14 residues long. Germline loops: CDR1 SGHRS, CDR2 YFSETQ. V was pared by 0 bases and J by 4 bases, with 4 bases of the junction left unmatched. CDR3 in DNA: TGCGCCAGCAGCTTGGAGACAGGGATTTACGAGCAGTACTTC. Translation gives CASSLETGIYEQYF.

CDR3 residues: CASSLDSRGYTF. The CDR3 nucleotides read TGTGCCAGCAGCTTAGACTCCAGAGGCTACACCTTC. This chain joins TRBV7-8 and TRBJ1-2; no clear D gene. The V end was cut by 1 base, the J end by 8 bases, with 8 bases between. Per the germline V gene, CDR1 is SGHVS and CDR2 is FQNEAQ. The CDR3 extends over 12 amino acids.

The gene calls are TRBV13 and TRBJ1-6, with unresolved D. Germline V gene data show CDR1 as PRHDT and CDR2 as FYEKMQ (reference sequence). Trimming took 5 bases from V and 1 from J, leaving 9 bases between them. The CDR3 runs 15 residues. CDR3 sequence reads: CASSKDGSYNSPLHF. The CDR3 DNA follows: TGTGCCAGCAGCAAGGACGGGTCCTATAATTCACCCCTCCACTTT.

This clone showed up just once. CDR3 DNA: TGTGCCAGCAGTCGACTAACTAGCGGGGGGGCAATCGGCACAGATACGCAGTATTTT. Translation gives CASSRLTSGGAIGTDTQYF. The chain links TRBV6-6 to TRBJ2-3; TRBD2 aligns across 13 bases. This CDR3 is 19 amino acids long. The germline V gene encodes CDR1 MNHNY and CDR2 SVGAGI (reference sequence). V gave up 5 bases and J gave up 1 base; unmatched junction bases: 12.

The CDR3 loop is CASSSHDRKYEKLFF. CDR3 DNA: TGTGCCAGCAGCTCCCACGACAGAAAATATGAAAAACTGTTTTTT. This chain joins TRBV6-2 or TRBV6-3 and TRBJ1-4; D is possibly TRBD1 (5 bases). This CDR3 comprises 15 residues. CDR1 is MNHEY and CDR2 is SVGEGT in the germline V gene. Trimming removed 6 bases from V and 6 bases from J, with 17 bases in between.

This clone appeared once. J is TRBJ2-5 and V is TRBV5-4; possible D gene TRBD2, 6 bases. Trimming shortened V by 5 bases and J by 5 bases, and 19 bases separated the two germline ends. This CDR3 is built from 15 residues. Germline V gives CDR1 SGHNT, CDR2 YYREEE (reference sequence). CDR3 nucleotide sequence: TGTGCCAGCAGTCCCCGACTAGTAATCGGGGAGACCCAGTACTTC. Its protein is CASSPRLVIGETQYF. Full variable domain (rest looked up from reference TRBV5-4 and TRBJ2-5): ETGVTQSPTHLIKTRGQQVTLRCSSQSGHNTVSWYQQALGQGPQFIFQYYREEENGRGNFPPRFSGLQFPNYSSELNVNALELDDSALYLCASSPRLVIGETQYFGPGTRLLVL.

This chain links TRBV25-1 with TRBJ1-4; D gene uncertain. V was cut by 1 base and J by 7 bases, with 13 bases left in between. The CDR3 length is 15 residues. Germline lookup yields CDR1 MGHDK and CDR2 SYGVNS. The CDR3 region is CASSESGMMGEKLFF. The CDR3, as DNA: TGTGCCAGCAGTGAATCGGGCATGATGGGTGAAAAACTGTTTTTT.

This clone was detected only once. The CDR3 region is CASSQARAHVGDTQYF. In DNA, the CDR3 is TGCGCCAGCAGCCAAGCCAGGGCCCACGTGGGTGATACGCAGTATTTT. V and J are TRBV4-3 and TRBJ2-3, with D possibly being TRBD1 (5 bases). Germline V gives CDR1 LGHNA, CDR2 YSLEER. With 1 base removed from V and 6 bases from J, the gap between germline ends came to 17 bases. CDR3 length: 16 amino acids.